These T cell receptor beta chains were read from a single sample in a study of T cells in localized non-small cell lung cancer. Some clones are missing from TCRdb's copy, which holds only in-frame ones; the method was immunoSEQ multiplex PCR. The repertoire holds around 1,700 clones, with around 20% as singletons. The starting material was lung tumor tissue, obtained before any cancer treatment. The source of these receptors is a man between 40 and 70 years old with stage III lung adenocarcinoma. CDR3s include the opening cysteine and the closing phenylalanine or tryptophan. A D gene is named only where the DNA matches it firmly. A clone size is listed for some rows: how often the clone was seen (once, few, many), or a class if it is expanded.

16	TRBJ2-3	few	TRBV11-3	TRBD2	CASSKGTSGRTDTQYF	TGTGCCAGCAGCAAGGGGACTAGCGGGCGCACAGATACGCAGTATTTT
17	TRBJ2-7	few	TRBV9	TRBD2	CASSANPKREGVDEQYF	TGTGCCAGCAGCGCCAACCCCAAGCGGGAGGGGGTTGACGAGCAGTACTTC
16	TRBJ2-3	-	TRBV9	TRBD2	CASSSISGADTDTQYF	TGTGCCAGCAGTTCCATTAGCGGGGCAGACACAGATACGCAGTATTTT
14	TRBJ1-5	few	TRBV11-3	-	CASSFPQGGQPQHF	TGTGCCAGCAGCTTCCCTCAGGGTGGCCAGCCCCAGCATTTT
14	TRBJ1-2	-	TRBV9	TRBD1	CASSVDGTDYGYTF	TGTGCCAGCAGCGTAGATGGGACAGACTATGGCTACACCTTC
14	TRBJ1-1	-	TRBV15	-	CATSSYTGFTEAFF	TGTGCCACCAGCAGTTACACGGGCTTCACTGAAGCTTTCTTT
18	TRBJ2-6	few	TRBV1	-	CTSRRRSLCTKRANVLTF	TGCACCAGCAGGCGTCGAAGTTTGTGCACAAAGCGGGCCAACGTCCTGACTTTC
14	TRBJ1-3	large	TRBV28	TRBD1	CASKTPDRVNTIYF	TGTGCCAGTAAAACCCCGGACAGGGTGAACACCATATATTTT
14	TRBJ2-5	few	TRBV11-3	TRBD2	CASSRPGEGKTQYF	TGTGCCAGCAGCCGACCCGGGGAGGGAAAGACCCAGTACTTC
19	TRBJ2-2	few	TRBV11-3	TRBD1	CASSFRGFGTGGDTGELFF	TGTGCCAGCAGCTTTCGTGGGTTCGGGACAGGGGGCGACACCGGGGAGCTGTTTTTT
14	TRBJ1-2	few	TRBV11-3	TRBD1	CASSAGQGAEGYTF	TGTGCCAGCAGCGCGGGACAGGGGGCGGAAGGCTACACCTTC
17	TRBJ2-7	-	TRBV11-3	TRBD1	CASSLGRLKDRGYEQYF	TGTGCCAGCAGCTTGGGTCGGTTAAAGGACAGGGGCTACGAGCAGTACTTC
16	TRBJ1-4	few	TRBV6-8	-	CASRRRPGQSNEKLFF	TGTGCCAGCAGGAGAAGACCGGGACAATCTAATGAAAAACTGTTTTTT
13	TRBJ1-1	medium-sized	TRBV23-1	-	CASRVGGKTEAFF	TGCGCCAGCAGGGTCGGGGGAAAGACTGAAGCTTTCTTT
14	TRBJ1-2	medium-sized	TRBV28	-	CASSLFGTIYGYTF	TGTGCCAGCAGTTTATTTGGGACAATCTATGGCTACACCTTC
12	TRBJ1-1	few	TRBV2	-	CASSREPTEAFF	TGTGCCAGCAGCAGGGAGCCCACTGAAGCTTTCTTT
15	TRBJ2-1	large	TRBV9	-	CASSVGGVSANEQFF	TGTGCCAGCAGCGTCGGGGGAGTCAGCGCCAATGAGCAGTTCTTC
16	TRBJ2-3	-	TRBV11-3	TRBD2	CASSPIAGGPFDTQYF	TGTGCCAGCAGTCCGATAGCGGGGGGGCCTTTTGATACGCAGTATTTT
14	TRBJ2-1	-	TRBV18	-	CASSTEGSAIEQFF	TGTGCCAGCTCTACAGAGGGCTCAGCGATTGAGCAGTTCTTC
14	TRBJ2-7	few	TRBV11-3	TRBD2	CASSFSGGVYEQYF	TGTGCCAGCAGCTTTAGCGGGGGGGTCTACGAGCAGTACTTC
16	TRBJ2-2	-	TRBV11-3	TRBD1	CASSSGTGGFTGELFF	TGTGCCAGCAGCTCCGGGACAGGGGGCTTCACCGGGGAGCTGTTTTTT
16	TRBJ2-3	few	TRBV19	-	CASSIGRSPSTDTQYF	TGTGCCAGTAGTATAGGGCGCAGCCCTAGCACAGATACGCAGTATTTT